A selection of T cell receptor beta chains follows, all from one sample in a study of blood T cell repertoires in COVID-19. The assay was immunoSEQ multiplex PCR, and TCRdb's table has in-frame clones only and misses some. This sample has tens of thousands of clones, with about nine tenths found just once. Material: peripheral blood. These receptors were obtained from an elderly woman with acute or convalescent COVID-19. Both conserved end residues are part of each CDR3. The D gene is left open where the match is weak. Size is omitted from some rows. Given values are once, few, many or a class for expanded clones.

TRBJ2-6 - TRBV19 - TGTGCCAGTACCCCTTCCCGGGCCAACGTCCTGACTTTC CASTPSRANVLTF
TRBJ2-7 TRBD2 TRBV3-1/TRBV3-2 - TGTGCCAGCAGCCGACACCATAGCGGGAGTTTTAGCGAGCAGTACTTC CASSRHHSGSFSEQYF
TRBJ2-6 - TRBV6-2/TRBV6-3 once TGTGCCAGCAGTGGACTTTCTAGCTCTGGGGCCAACGTCCTGACTTTC CASSGLSSSGANVLTF
TRBJ1-5 - TRBV7-8 - TGTGCCAGCACAGGGGCATTGGGCAATCAGCCCCAGCATTTT CASTGALGNQPQHF
TRBJ2-5 - TRBV5-6 - TGTGCCAGCAGCTTCGCAGGTTCGGGGCAAGAGACCCAGTACTTC CASSFAGSGQETQYF
TRBJ2-6 - TRBV5-1 - TGCGCCAGCAGCCCGGTGGCTGGGGCCAACGTCCTGACTTTC CASSPVAGANVLTF
TRBJ2-7 - TRBV6-5 - TGTGCCAGCAGTTGGGAAAGGGGCGCACCCTACGAGCAGTACTTC CASSWERGAPYEQYF
TRBJ1-3 - TRBV6-5 few TGTGCCAGCAGTTACTCGAGCCCTCTCTCTGGAAACACCATATATTTT CASSYSSPLSGNTIYF
TRBJ2-7 TRBD1 TRBV3-1/TRBV3-2 - TGTGCCAGCAGCCCGGGACAGTTTACCTACGAGCAGTACTTC CASSPGQFTYEQYF
TRBJ2-7 - TRBV24-1 - TGTGCCACCAGTCGCCCGACAGTGATCTCCTACGAGCAGTACTTC CATSRPTVISYEQYF